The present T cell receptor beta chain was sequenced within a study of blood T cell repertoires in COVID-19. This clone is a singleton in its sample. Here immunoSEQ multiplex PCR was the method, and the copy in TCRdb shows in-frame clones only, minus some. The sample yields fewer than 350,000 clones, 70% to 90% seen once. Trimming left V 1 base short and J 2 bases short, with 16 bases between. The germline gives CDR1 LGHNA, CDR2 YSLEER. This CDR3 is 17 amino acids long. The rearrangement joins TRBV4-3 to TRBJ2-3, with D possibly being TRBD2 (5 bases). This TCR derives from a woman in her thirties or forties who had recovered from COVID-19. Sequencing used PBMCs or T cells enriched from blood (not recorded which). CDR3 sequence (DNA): TGCGCCAGCAGCCAAGGCGGAGGAGCTCCACACACAGATACGCAGTATTTT. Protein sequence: CASSQGGGAPHTDTQYF.